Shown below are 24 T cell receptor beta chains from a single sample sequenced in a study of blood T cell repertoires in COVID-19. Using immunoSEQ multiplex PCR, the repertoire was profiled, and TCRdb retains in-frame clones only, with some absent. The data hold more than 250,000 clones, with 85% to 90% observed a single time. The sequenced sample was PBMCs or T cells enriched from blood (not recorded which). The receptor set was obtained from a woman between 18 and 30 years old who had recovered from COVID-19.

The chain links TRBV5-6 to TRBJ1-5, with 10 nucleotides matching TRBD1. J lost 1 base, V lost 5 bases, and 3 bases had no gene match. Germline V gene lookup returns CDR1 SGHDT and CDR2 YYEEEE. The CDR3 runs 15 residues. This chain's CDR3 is CASSLGQGSNQPQHF. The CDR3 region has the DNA TGTGCCAGCAGTCTGGGACAGGGGAGCAATCAGCCCCAGCATTTT.

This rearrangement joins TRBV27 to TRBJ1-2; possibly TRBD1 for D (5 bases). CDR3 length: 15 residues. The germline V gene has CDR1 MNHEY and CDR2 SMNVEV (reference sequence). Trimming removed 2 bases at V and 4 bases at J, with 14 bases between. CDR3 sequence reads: CASSLVAGIVYGYTF. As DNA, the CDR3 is TGTGCCAGCAGTTTAGTGGCAGGGATCGTCTATGGCTACACCTTC.

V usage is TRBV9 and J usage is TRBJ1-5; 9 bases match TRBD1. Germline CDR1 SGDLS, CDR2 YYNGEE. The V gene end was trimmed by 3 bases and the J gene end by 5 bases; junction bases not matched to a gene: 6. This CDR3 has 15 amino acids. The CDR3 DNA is TGTGCCAGCAGCGCAGGACAGGGGACATATCAGCCCCAGCATTTT. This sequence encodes CASSAGQGTYQPQHF.

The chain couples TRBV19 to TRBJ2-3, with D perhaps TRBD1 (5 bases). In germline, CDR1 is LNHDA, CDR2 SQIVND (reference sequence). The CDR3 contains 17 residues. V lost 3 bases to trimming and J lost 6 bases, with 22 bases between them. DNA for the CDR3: TGTGCCAGTAGTATTTACCTGGTGGGAAGTAAGGGGGATACGCAGTATTTT. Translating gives CASSIYLVGSKGDTQYF.

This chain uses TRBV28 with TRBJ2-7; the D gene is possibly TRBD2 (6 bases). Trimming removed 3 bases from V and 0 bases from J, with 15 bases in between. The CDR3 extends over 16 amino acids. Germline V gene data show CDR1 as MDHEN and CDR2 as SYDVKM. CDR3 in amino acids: CASSFPPGLFSYEQYF. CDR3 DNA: TGTGCCAGCAGTTTCCCCCCGGGACTTTTCTCCTACGAGCAGTACTTC.

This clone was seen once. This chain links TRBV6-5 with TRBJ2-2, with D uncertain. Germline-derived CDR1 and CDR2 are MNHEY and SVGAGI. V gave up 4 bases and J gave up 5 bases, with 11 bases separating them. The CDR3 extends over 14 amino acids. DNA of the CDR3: TGTGCCAGCAGTTTACAGCCGTCAACCGGGGAGCTGTTTTTT. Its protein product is CASSLQPSTGELFF.

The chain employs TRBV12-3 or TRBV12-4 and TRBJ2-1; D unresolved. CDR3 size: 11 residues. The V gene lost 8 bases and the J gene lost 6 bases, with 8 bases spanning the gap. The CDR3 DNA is TGTGCCAGCGGGTCTAGCAATGAGCAGTTCTTC. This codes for CASGSSNEQFF.

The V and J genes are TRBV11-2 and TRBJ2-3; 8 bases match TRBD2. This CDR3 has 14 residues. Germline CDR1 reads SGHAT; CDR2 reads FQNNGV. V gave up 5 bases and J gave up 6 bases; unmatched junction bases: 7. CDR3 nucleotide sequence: TGTGCCAGCAGCCTTGGACTAGCCGCGGATACGCAGTATTTT. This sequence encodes CASSLGLAADTQYF.

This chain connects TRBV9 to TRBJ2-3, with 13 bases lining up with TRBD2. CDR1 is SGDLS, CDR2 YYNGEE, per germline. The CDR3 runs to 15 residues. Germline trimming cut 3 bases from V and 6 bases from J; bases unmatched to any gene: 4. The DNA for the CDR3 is TGTGCCAGCAGCGGACTAGCGGGGGGTGCGGATACGCAGTATTTT. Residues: CASSGLAGGADTQYF.

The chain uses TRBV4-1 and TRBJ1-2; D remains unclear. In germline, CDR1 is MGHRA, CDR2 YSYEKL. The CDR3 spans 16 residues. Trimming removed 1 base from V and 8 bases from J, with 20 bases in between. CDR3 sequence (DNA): TGCGCCAGCAGCCAAGCCCGCCAAGGTCCAGGTCGAGGCTACACCTTC. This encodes CASSQARQGPGRGYTF.

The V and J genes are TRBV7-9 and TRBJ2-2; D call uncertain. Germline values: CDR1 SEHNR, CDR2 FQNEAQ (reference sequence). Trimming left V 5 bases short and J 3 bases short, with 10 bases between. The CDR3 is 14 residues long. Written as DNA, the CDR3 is TGTGCCAGCAGCCCCACTTCCGACACCGGGGAGCTGTTTTTT. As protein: CASSPTSDTGELFF.

CDR3: CASSLRGSTQGSEQFF. The CDR3 DNA sequence: TGCGCCAGCAGCCTGCGGGGGTCAACCCAGGGATCTGAGCAGTTCTTC. The rearrangement links TRBV5-1 to TRBJ2-1; 7 bases map to TRBD2. CDR3 length equals 16 residues. The ends lost 4 bases at V and 9 bases at J; junction bases unmatched: 16. Germline values: CDR1 SGHRS, CDR2 YFSETQ.

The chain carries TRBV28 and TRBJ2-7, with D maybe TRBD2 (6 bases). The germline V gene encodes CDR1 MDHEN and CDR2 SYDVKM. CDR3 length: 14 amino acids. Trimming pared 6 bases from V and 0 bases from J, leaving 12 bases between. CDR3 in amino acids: CASSPAGLSYEQYF. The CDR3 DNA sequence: TGTGCCAGCAGCCCGGCGGGGCTCTCCTACGAGCAGTACTTC.

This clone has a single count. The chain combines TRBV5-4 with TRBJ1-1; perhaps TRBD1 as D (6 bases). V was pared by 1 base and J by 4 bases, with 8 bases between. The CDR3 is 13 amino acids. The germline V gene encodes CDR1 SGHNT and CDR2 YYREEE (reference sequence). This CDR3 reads CASSLIGGTEAFF. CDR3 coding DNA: TGTGCCAGCAGCTTGATAGGGGGCACTGAAGCTTTCTTT.

The CDR3 loop is CASSSWTETPYGYTF. DNA of the CDR3: TGTGCCAGCAGCTCCTGGACAGAAACCCCCTATGGCTACACCTTC. The chain combines TRBV7-9 with TRBJ1-2, with D possibly TRBD1 on 6 matching bases. The V end lost 4 bases, the J end lost 4 bases, and 16 bases lay between the germline ends. Germline V gives CDR1 SEHNR, CDR2 FQNEAQ (reference sequence). The CDR3 consists of 15 residues. Full variable domain (remainder filled in from reference TRBV7-9 and TRBJ1-2): DTGVSQNPRHKITKRGQNVTFRCDPISEHNRLYWYRQTLGQGPEFLTYFQNEAQLEKSRLLSDRFSAERPKGSFSTLEIQRTEQGDSAMYLCASSSWTETPYGYTFGSGTRLTVV.

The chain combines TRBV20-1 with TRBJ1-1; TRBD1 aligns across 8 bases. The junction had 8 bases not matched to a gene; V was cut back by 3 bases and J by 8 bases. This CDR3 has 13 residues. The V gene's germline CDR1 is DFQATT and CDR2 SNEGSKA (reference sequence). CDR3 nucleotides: TGCAGTGCTAGTTCTCGGACAGGGAGCGAAGCTTTCTTT. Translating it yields CSASSRTGSEAFF.

For the CDR3, the DNA is TGTGCCAGCAGTCGCCCTGATGTAGCGGGGCCATCCTACGAGCAGTACTTC. Translated, it gives CASSRPDVAGPSYEQYF. The chain carries TRBV7-9 and TRBJ2-7, with 8 bases aligning to TRBD2. CDR1 is SEHNR, CDR2 FQNEAQ, per germline (reference sequence). The V gene end was trimmed by 6 bases and the J gene end by 1 base; junction bases not matched to a gene: 14. CDR3 size: 17 residues.

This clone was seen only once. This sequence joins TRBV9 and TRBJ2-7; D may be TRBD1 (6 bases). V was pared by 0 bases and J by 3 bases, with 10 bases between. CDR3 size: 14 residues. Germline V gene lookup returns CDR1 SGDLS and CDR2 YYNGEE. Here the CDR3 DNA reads TGTGCCAGCAGCGTAGCTCAACAGGGCTACGAGCAGTACTTC. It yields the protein CASSVAQQGYEQYF.

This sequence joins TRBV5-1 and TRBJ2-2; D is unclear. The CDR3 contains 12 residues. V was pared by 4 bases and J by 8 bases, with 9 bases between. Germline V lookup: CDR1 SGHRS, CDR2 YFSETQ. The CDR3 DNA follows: TGCGCCAGCAGCCTACCTGCGGGGGAGCTGTTTTTT. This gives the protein CASSLPAGELFF.

CDR3 nucleotides: TGTGCCAGCAGCCATTCCTACAGGGGGATGGGCTATGGCTACACCTTC. Translated: CASSHSYRGMGYGYTF. The chain uses TRBV3-1 (or the pseudogene TRBV3-2) and TRBJ1-2, with 8 bases fitting TRBD1. Germline V lookup: CDR1 LGHDT, CDR2 YNNKEL (reference sequence). J gave up 4 bases and V 3 bases, and 10 bases lay outside the gene matches. The CDR3 is 16 residues long.

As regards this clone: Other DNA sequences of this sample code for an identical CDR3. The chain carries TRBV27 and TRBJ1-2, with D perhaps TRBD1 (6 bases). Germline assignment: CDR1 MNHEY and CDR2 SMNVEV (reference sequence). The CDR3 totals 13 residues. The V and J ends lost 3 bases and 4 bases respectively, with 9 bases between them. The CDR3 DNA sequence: TGTGCCAGCAGTTTTCGGGGGGCCTATGGCTACACCTTC. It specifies CASSFRGAYGYTF.

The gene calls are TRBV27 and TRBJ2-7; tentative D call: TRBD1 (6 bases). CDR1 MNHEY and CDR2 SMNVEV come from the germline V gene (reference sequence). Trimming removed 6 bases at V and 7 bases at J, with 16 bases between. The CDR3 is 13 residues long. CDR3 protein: CASRVTGSGEQYF. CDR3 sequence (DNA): TGTGCCAGCAGAGTTACAGGGAGTGGTGAGCAGTACTTC.

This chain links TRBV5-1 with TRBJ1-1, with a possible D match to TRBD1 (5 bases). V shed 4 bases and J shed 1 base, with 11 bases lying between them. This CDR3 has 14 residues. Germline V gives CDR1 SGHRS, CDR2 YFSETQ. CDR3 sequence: CASSRDQGNTEAFF. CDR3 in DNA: TGCGCCAGCAGCCGAGATCAGGGGAACACTGAAGCTTTCTTT.

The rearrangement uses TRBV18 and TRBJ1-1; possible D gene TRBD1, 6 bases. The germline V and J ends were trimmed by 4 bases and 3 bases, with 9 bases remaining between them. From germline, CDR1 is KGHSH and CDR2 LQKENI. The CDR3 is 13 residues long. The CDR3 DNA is TGTGCCAGCTCACAGGGGGAAGACACTGAAGCTTTCTTT. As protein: CASSQGEDTEAFF.